What follows describes a single TCR beta chain. Its cognate antigen is unknown. The data originate from a study of T cell responses to AZD1222 COVID-19 vaccine. Background on the study: Pooling of second doses given at about 4 or about 12 weeks was done.

Study results and caveats: Spike-specific TCRs gained breadth and depth after people received two AZD1222 doses.

The CDR3 runs to 17 residues. With V trimmed by 1 base and J by 6 bases, 12 bases remained unmatched. Germline V lookup: CDR1 LGHDT, CDR2 YNNKEL (reference sequence). Only in-frame clones appear in the TCRdb table, and some are missing; sequencing was by immunoSEQ multiplex PCR. The profile shows approximately 85,000 clones, approximately 87% of them singletons. The source material was peripheral blood, sampled on day 0 of AZD1222 vaccination. This sequence originates from an adult in good health. J is TRBJ2-5 and V is TRBV3-1 (or the pseudogene TRBV3-2); 9 nucleotides agree with TRBD2. The CDR3 loop is CASSQGTGSGRCKTQYF. The CDR3 nucleotides are TGTGCCAGCAGCCAAGGAACCGGGAGCGGGAGGTGCAAGACCCAGTACTTC.